The clone carrying this TCR beta chain has ten or more counts. This sample was included in a study of T cells in Graves' hyperthyroidism and ophthalmopathy. The investigators amplified TCR beta CDR3 regions from RNA transcripts. TCR CDR3 underwent first-round RT-PCR with the HTBI primer set. Using its own MiXCR run on the multiplex PCR reads, TCRdb lists one record per CDR3 protein. The top ten clones hold 35% to 40% of a sample with about 290,000 distinct CDR3 sequences, roughly 19% of them seen once. Germline V CDR1 and CDR2: SGDLS, YYNGEE. V lost 5 bases and J 2 bases, leaving 7 bases between the germline ends. The CDR3 spans 12 residues.

What was sequenced was blood. The clonotype originates from a man aged 50 or older with Graves' ophthalmopathy. This chain joins TRBV9 and TRBJ1-2; D might be TRBD1 (5 bases). CDR3 sequence reads: CASRAGNYGYTF. The DNA for the CDR3 is TGTGCCAGCAGAGCAGGGAACTATGGCTACACCTTC.